Given below is one T cell receptor beta chain in context. What this receptor recognizes is not known. A read error may produce the germline difference seen at one junction end. This record comes from a study of cytomegalovirus exposure and HLA in healthy donors (dated by TCRdb to the late 2010s). With respect to the entire study: In an earlier analysis of approximately 500 of the donors, less than 350 Gb of sequence data and about 110 million unique TCR beta sequences from approximately 180 million T cells were reported. High-throughput TCR immunosequencing, statistical association of individual TCRs with disease status, and machine learning were combined to predict cytomegalovirus infection status. An earlier analysis of 587 of the donors applied high-throughput TCR beta sequencing to assess whether each TCR beta V gene segment acted as functional or pseudogenic. Typing coverage differed by locus: A, B, C, DRB1 and DQB1 were typed in roughly 620-640 donors, DQA1 in around 500, DPA1 in 600 to 610, and DPB1 in approximately 450. Alongside the repertoire data, information on donor age, sex, ethnicity and CMV serostatus was compiled. Because of strong linkage in the cohort, a few DR-DQ haplotypes were treated as single units for association and clustering. A separate validation cohort of 100 to 150 different subjects was used in addition to the roughly 670-subject first cohort. Every repertoire in the discovery cohort had been generated on one and the same sequencing platform. A later genetic analysis used genome-wide SNP genotypes for about 55% of the 666 donors, treating that subset as a discovery cohort. On average, about 240,000 unique TCR beta nucleotide sequences were sequenced per donor among 398 genotyped donors of the cohort, with 15% to 20% of those sequences being non-productive. The aim of the study was to test whether cataloging public T cell receptors could identify signatures of past pathogen exposure. About 280 gigabases of sequencing data and approximately 92 million unique TCR sequences made up an early release that covered several hundred HLA-typed donors. Among the 398 genotyped donors, approximately 82% belonged to the genetic ancestry cluster associated with self-reported Caucasian donors. A later analysis re-examined previously published TCR beta repertoires from more than 600 donors and added high-resolution HLA genotyping to investigate patterns of TCR occurrence. Both class I and class II loci were covered by HLA typing, at four-digit resolution. The T cell repertoires of roughly 660 subjects were profiled by immunosequencing and related to cytomegalovirus serostatus. In the later analysis, no new phenotypic data were used to find candidate immune exposures; instead, reliance was placed on TCR beta sequences and their occurrence across donors.

Findings and caveats that apply to the study as a whole: The 87-base-pair reads could not distinguish some IMGT-functional V segments, including TRBV6-2 and TRBV6-3, so those segments were excluded. While some public TCRs were present in many individuals, most TCR sequences turned up only very rarely across donors. A later analysis reported that several top co-occurrence clusters appeared linked to parvovirus B19, influenza, CMV and Epstein-Barr virus. At a false discovery rate of 0.05, a later analysis linked under 20,000 TCR beta sequences to specific HLA alleles. The authors suggested that the approach could potentially be extended to other disease states and immunological phenotypes. Compared with the roughly 710-donor mean, donors in an Asian-associated ancestry cluster had fewer N-insertions in productive TCRs, according to a later genetic analysis. For the cohort, immune exposure information was limited to CMV serostatus. A further reported finding was that TCR beta sequences accurately predicted the HLA-A and HLA-B alleles for most subjects in the first cohort. The earlier analysis of approximately 560 of the donors excluded some 16 rarely observed V segments, including chromosome 9 orphons, because counts were too low. When HLA alleles, especially DR and DQ, strongly co-occurred, TCR associations were difficult to assign to individual alleles. Sequencing depth was assumed to be roughly uniform across donors in the presence/absence analyses, though that assumption may not hold. In a later genetic analysis, a missense DCLRE1C variant was associated with V-gene and J-gene trimming of TCR beta chains, and the association was replicated in an independent cohort. According to a later analysis, TCR association rates differed among HLA loci, with DRB1 alleles showing the most associated TCRs and HLA-C alleles showing the fewest. In the study, approximately 150 TCR beta chains were listed as associated with cytomegalovirus. The sequencing pipeline was judged likely to have produced a cluster of highly shared sequence variants as a technical artifact. In a later analysis, HLA-associated TCR beta chains were found to be more clonally expanded and to have lower generation probabilities than equally common non-associated chains. Because HLA typing was missing for some donors at each locus, association tests included only the typed subset. A few of the identified cytomegalovirus-associated TCR beta chains were confirmed in vitro to be specific for cytomegalovirus antigens. Correlated functional status among segregating V segments might reflect linkage disequilibrium, but an unknown experimental factor could not be ruled out. Only TCR beta chains were sequenced in this cohort, and the absence of alpha or paired-chain data limited detectable features. A later analysis found that most CMV-associated TCR beta chains appeared HLA-restricted, with HLA associations seemingly driven largely by CMV exposure. The classifier was reported to diagnose cytomegalovirus status with high specificity and sensitivity in both the original and validation cohorts. An earlier analysis of approximately 540 of the donors showed that most TCR beta V segments appeared in productive rearrangements either about 87% or about 30% of the time, which broadly matched IMGT annotations.

The cohort consisted of 650 to 850 healthy bone marrow donors. Cohort members were all nominally healthy when sampled, although unrecorded immune exposures were likely present. The donor tested CMV seronegative, placing the donor among the 350 or so seronegative members of the cohort. A peripheral blood sample was collected from each donor, and TCR beta sequencing was performed on peripheral blood mononuclear cells. The Qiagen DNeasy Blood Extraction Kit was used to extract genomic DNA from the blood cell samples. The cysteine opens and the phenylalanine closes a CDR3 of 16 amino acids. Only CDR3 DNA is held: 48 bases, read in frame from base 1. Per the germline V gene, MGHRA is the CDR1 and YSYEKL is the CDR2. The receptor library was made with the immunoSEQ multiplex PCR assay. The multiplex PCR relied on a mix of 60 forward primers for TCR Vbeta segments and 13 reverse primers for TCR Jbeta segments. A multiplex PCR assay on genomic DNA amplified the CDR3 region of rearranged TCR beta genes. The amplified TCR beta libraries were sequenced on the Illumina HiSeq System as 87-base-pair reads. On the authors' methods: In a later analysis, about 80 million unique TCR beta chains were counted across the 650 to 750 repertoires, and around 10 million of these chains were shared by at least two donors. Raw reads were error-corrected and collapsed into unique sequences with a nearest-neighbor algorithm that merged closely related sequences to remove PCR and sequencing errors. Alignment of CDR3 sequences to IMGT reference sequences was used to assign V, D and J gene segments. For a sequence to be retained, a match of at least six nucleotides was required to both a V gene segment and a J gene segment. Rearrangements were classified as productive when the CDR3 lacked stop codons and remained in frame with V and J, and all other rearrangements were classified as non-productive. Following IMGT convention, CDR3 was defined as the stretch from the second conserved V-encoded cysteine up to the conserved J-encoded phenylalanine. In an earlier analysis of 587 of the donors, sequences lacking an unambiguous match to a single V gene segment were excluded. An earlier analysis of 587 of the donors classified V segments as functional when productive rearrangements were above 56.7% and as segregating when the standard deviation between donors was above 5%. To diagnose cytomegalovirus status from the catalog of TCR beta chain sequences, a statistical classification framework was built. In a later analysis, TCR nucleotide sequences were compared against IMGT/GENE-DB human TR gene sequences so that V and J genes could be assigned. A later analysis assigned CDR3 sequences and most-parsimonious VDJ recombination scenarios with the TCRdist pipeline. In a later analysis, every TCR beta chain was defined by the combination of its CDR3 amino acid sequence and its V-gene family, and reads without a unique V-gene family were dropped. A later analysis removed several hundred highly shared, low-generation-probability nucleotide sequences to deal with suspected cross-contamination and a sequencing artifact. In a later analysis, a clonal expansion index was calculated for each public chain from normalized within-repertoire ranks of inferred template counts. In a later analysis, generation probabilities were computed using a VDJ recombination model fitted to out-of-frame rearrangements, and the results were checked against IGoR. A later analysis scored TCR-TCR, TCR-HLA and TCR-CMV co-occurrence with hypergeometric tests, applying a repertoire-size bias correction to TCR pairs. False discovery rates were estimated in a later analysis by permuting HLA or CMV assignments 20 times. In a later analysis, co-occurring TCRs were grouped using DBSCAN, and TCRdist sequence similarity was added for clustering within HLA-allele-positive subsets. Repertoires with fewer than 30,000 or more than 120,000 public chains, plus five repertoires with anomalous nucleotide sharing, were excluded from co-occurrence clustering. The table comes from immuneACCESS by way of TCRdb, which keeps in-frame sequences with V and J called. Part of the clones is missing from these tables; in studies checked, under half for an unresolved V gene and the rest for unknown reasons. The DNA was the basis for D and trimming; V, J and clone size are from that table. The sample table records 130,000 or so clones; around four fifths of these occur just once. Approximately 1.4% of the sample goes to the ten largest clones.

Input material: PBMCs. The sequence links TRBV4-1 to TRBJ1-1, and the D gene may be TRBD1, 6 bases matching. The TCR sequence derives from a middle-aged woman in good health and CMV-seronegative. The nucleotides are TGCGCCAGCGGCCAAGAGGGGGGTCGGAGGAACACTGAAGCTTTCTTT. The resulting protein is CASGQEGGRRNTEAFF.